This T cell receptor beta chain was captured in a study of regulatory T cells in long-lasting Graves disease. Turning to the study itself: Antithyroid drugs had been taken by newly diagnosed Graves' patients for under 3 months. General study points: The number of shared public clonotypes was higher in persistent patients (roughly 2,800) than new patients (966).

Building of the TCR beta libraries involved iRepertoire HTBI primers and Arm-PCR of CDR3 regions. MiXCR, run by TCRdb on the multiplex PCR reads, gives a single entry per CDR3 protein. The sample has roughly 560,000 distinct CDR3 sequences, about 12% seen once. The V gene lost 4 bases and the J gene lost 4 bases, with 15 bases spanning the gap. This CDR3 region has 15 residues. Germline V gives CDR1 SNHLY, CDR2 FYNNEI. This clonotype has a count of ten or more. Its antigen is unknown. Time point indicated: newly diagnosed GD, antithyroid drugs for less than 3 months. From RNA extracted from PBMCs, the TCR library was made. This sample also appeared in a second study, on T cells in Graves' hyperthyroidism and ophthalmopathy. That work states: A first-round RT-PCR of the TCR CDR3 used the HTBI primer set.

The origin of this receptor is a woman aged 30 to 39 with Graves disease. The chain uses TRBV2 and TRBJ2-3, with D perhaps matching TRBD1 (5 bases). Specimen: peripheral blood mononuclear cells (PBMCs), collected at new diagnosis, from a patient treated with antithyroid drugs. The CDR3 is CASSGQTAFPDTQYF. DNA for the CDR3: TGTGCCAGCAGTGGACAGACAGCTTTTCCAGATACGCAGTATTTT.